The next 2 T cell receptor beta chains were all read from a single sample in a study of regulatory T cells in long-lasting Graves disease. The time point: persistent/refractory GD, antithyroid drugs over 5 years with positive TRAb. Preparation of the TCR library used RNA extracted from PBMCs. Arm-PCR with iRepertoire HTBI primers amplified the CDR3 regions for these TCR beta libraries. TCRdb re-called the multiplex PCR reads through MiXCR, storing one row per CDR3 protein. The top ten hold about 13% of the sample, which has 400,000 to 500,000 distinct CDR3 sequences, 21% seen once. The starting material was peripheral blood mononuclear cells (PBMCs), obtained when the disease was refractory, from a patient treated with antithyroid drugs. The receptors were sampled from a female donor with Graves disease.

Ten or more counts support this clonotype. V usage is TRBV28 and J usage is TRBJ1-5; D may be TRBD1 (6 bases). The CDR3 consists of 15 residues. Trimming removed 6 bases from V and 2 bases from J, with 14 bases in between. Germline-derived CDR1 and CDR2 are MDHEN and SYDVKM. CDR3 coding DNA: TGTGCCAGCAGCTTAGCGGGGGCCGGCAATCAGCCCCAGCATTTT. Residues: CASSLAGAGNQPQHF.

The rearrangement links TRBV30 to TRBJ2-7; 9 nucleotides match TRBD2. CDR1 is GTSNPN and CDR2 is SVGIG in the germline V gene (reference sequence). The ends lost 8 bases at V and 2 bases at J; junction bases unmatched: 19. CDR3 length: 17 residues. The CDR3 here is CASSREKIAGDPYEQYF. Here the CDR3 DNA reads TGTGCCAGCAGCCGAGAAAAGATAGCGGGAGATCCCTACGAGCAGTACTTC. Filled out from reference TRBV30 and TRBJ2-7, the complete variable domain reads SQTIHQWPATLVQPVGSPLSLECTVEGTSNPNLYWYRQAAGRGLQLLFYSVGIGQISSEVPQNLSASRPQDRQFILSSKKLLLSDSGFYLCASSREKIAGDPYEQYFGPGTRLTVT.